This entry lists 20 T cell receptor beta chains sequenced from one sample in a study of blood T cell repertoires in COVID-19. Assay used: immunoSEQ multiplex PCR; TCRdb lists only in-frame clones, some missing. The profile shows under 200,000 clones, approximately 90% of them singletons. Sequenced material: PBMCs or T cells enriched from blood (not recorded which). These receptors were collected from a woman in her forties or fifties who had recovered from COVID-19.

V is TRBV30 and J is TRBJ1-2, with TRBD1 as a possible D gene (6 bases). Germline V CDR1 and CDR2: GTSNPN, SVGIG (reference sequence). V lost 0 bases and J 3 bases, leaving 11 bases between the germline ends. This CDR3 is built from 14 residues. CDR3 sequence: CAWSVAGAHYGYTF. The CDR3 nucleotides read TGTGCCTGGAGTGTAGCAGGGGCACACTATGGCTACACCTTC.

The chain is built from TRBV20-1 and TRBJ1-1, with D maybe TRBD1 (5 bases). The CDR3 is 13 residues long. Between the trimmed V and J ends, which lost 3 bases and 5 bases, there was a span of 13 bases. The germline CDR1 and CDR2 sequences are DFQATT and SNEGSKA (reference sequence). CDR3 region: CSASPGGSTEAFF. The CDR3 nucleotides are TGCAGTGCTAGTCCGGGGGGGAGTACTGAAGCTTTCTTT.

This clone has a handful of counts. As DNA, the CDR3 is TGTGCCAGTAGGAACACAGGGGGCACTGAAGCTTTCTTT. Translating gives CASRNTGGTEAFF. The chain carries TRBV19 and TRBJ1-1; TRBD1 matches at 8 bases. This CDR3 region has 13 residues. V lost 6 bases, J lost 4 bases, and 4 bases stayed unmatched. Germline CDR1 LNHDA, CDR2 SQIVND (reference sequence).

The chain carries TRBV7-8 and TRBJ2-3, with D perhaps TRBD2 (7 bases). The CDR3 sequence is 15 residues long. V dropped 5 bases and J dropped 6 bases, with 18 bases sitting between them. CDR1 and CDR2 from the germline V gene are SGHVS and FQNEAQ. The CDR3 spells CASSPSAGAWDTQYF. The DNA of the CDR3 is TGTGCCAGCAGCCCCTCGGCGGGGGCCTGGGATACGCAGTATTTT.

CDR3 in amino acids: CASSPGGPSSYNEQFF. The CDR3 DNA is TGTGCCAGCAGCCCGGGGGGTCCAAGCTCCTACAATGAGCAGTTCTTC. This rearrangement joins TRBV9 to TRBJ2-1, with 7 bases identical to TRBD2. Losses at the gene ends were 4 bases for V and 0 bases for J; bases not matched to a gene: 7. The germline gives CDR1 SGDLS, CDR2 YYNGEE. The CDR3 is made up of 16 amino acids.

The V call is TRBV19, the J call TRBJ1-4, with TRBD1 matching 8 bases. The CDR3 consists of 13 residues. The junction had 9 bases not matched to a gene; V was cut back by 8 bases and J by 10 bases. CDR1 LNHDA and CDR2 SQIVND come from the germline V gene (reference sequence). The DNA of the CDR3 is TGTGCCAGTGGACAGGGCCTGCTTGGAAAACTGTTTTTT. As protein: CASGQGLLGKLFF.

This chain connects TRBV4-3 to TRBJ2-1; 11 bases align to TRBD2. This CDR3 has 14 residues. Germline values: CDR1 LGHNA, CDR2 YSLEER. V shed 5 bases and J 7 bases; nucleotides not matched to a gene: 4. This CDR3 is CASSRLAGSNEQFF. In DNA form, the CDR3 reads TGCGCCAGCAGCAGACTAGCGGGGTCGAATGAGCAGTTCTTC.

In DNA, the CDR3 is TGTGCCAGCAGCCAAGATAGGATAGCGGGGATCGTCTACGAGCAGTACTTC. This encodes CASSQDRIAGIVYEQYF. The chain carries TRBV14 and TRBJ2-7, with 8 bases lining up with TRBD2. The CDR3 has 17 residues. V shed 0 bases and J 3 bases; nucleotides not matched to a gene: 10. Germline V gives CDR1 SGHDN, CDR2 FVKESK.

The chain couples TRBV10-3 to TRBJ2-1, with TRBD2 matching 7 bases. This CDR3 is 16 amino acids long. Per the germline V gene, CDR1 is ENHRY and CDR2 is SYGVKD. V dropped 2 bases and J dropped 0; count of bases not matched to a gene: 4. Here the CDR3 DNA reads TGTGCCATCAGTGAGACTAGCGCTAGCTCCTACAATGAGCAGTTCTTC. Protein sequence: CAISETSASSYNEQFF.

The chain has TRBV5-1 and TRBJ1-5; perhaps TRBD1 as D (5 bases). V was clipped by 0 bases and J by 3 bases, with 10 bases between them. Germline values: CDR1 SGHRS, CDR2 YFSETQ. The CDR3 runs to 15 residues. The CDR3 protein is CASSLAGGSNQPQHF. The CDR3 nucleotides are TGCGCCAGCAGCTTGGCCGGGGGTTCCAATCAGCCCCAGCATTTT.

V and J are TRBV13 and TRBJ2-3; 8 positions match TRBD2. V trimming: 4 bases; J trimming: 2 bases; junction bases outside the gene matches: 5. The CDR3 runs to 15 residues. The germline CDR1 and CDR2 sequences are PRHDT and FYEKMQ (reference sequence). CDR3 sequence (DNA): TGTGCCAGCAGCTACGGGCGGGGGGCCACAGATACGCAGTATTTT. Protein sequence: CASSYGRGATDTQYF. The variable domain in full, completed from reference TRBV13 and TRBJ2-3, reads AAGVIQSPRHLIKEKRETATLKCYPIPRHDTVYWYQQGPGQDPQFLISFYEKMQSDKGSIPDRFSAQQFSDYHSELNMSSLELGDSALYFCASSYGRGATDTQYFGPGTRLTVL.

In its sample, this clone was seen once. The rearrangement joins TRBV7-9 to TRBJ1-4; a weak D match, TRBD1 (5 bases). This CDR3 contains 15 residues. Trimming left V 0 bases short and J 8 bases short, with 13 bases between. Germline V gene data show CDR1 as SEHNR and CDR2 as FQNEAQ (reference sequence). CDR3 nucleotide sequence: TGTGCCAGCAGCTTAGCTATCCAGGGTGGGGAAAAACTGTTTTTT. Translation gives CASSLAIQGGEKLFF.

V and J are TRBV11-2 and TRBJ1-2; TRBD1 might be the D (5 bases). Trimming shortened V by 1 base and J by 2 bases, and 8 bases separated the two germline ends. The CDR3 has 14 amino acids. The germline V gene encodes CDR1 SGHAT and CDR2 FQNNGV. The CDR3 DNA reads TGTGCCAGCAGCTTAGTATCAGGGAACTATGGCTACACCTTC. Translation: CASSLVSGNYGYTF.

The chain combines TRBV6-5 with TRBJ2-5, with TRBD2 identical over 7 bases. CDR1 and CDR2 from the germline V gene are MNHEY and SVGAGI. V was pared by 4 bases and J by 5 bases, with 7 bases of the junction left unmatched. This CDR3 has 14 residues. CDR3 nucleotides: TGTGCCAGCAGTTTCGGACTAGGGAGGGAGACCCAGTACTTC. Protein sequence: CASSFGLGRETQYF.

The chain combines TRBV30 with TRBJ1-5, with a possible D match to TRBD1 (5 bases). This CDR3 spans 13 amino acids. Germline V gives CDR1 GTSNPN, CDR2 SVGIG (reference sequence). Trimming took off 5 bases at V and 3 bases at J, with 11 bases between the two ends. CDR3 nucleotides: TGTGCCTGGGGGGGAGGGGTCAATCAGCCCCAGCATTTT. It yields the protein CAWGGGVNQPQHF.

This clone was seen only once. The chain recombines TRBV5-1 with TRBJ1-2; 7 bases are shared with TRBD1. Trimming removed 1 base from V and 6 bases from J; junction bases left unmatched: 9. The CDR3 loop spans 15 amino acids. Germline values: CDR1 SGHRS, CDR2 YFSETQ. CDR3 amino acids: CASSLQTTGFDGYTF. The CDR3 DNA follows: TGCGCCAGCAGCTTGCAAACGACAGGGTTCGATGGCTACACCTTC.

This clone was counted once. The rearrangement links TRBV10-3 to TRBJ1-5; possible D gene TRBD1, 6 bases. This CDR3 is built from 19 residues. V shed 6 bases and J shed 0 bases, with 24 bases lying between them. Germline CDR1 ENHRY, CDR2 SYGVKD. CDR3 bases: TGTGCCATCAGCCACGGGGGGGGGCCATCGACTTATAGCAATCAGCCCCAGCATTTT. Translation: CAISHGGGPSTYSNQPQHF.

In this sample, this clone turned up once. The V call is TRBV7-2, the J call TRBJ1-2, with a possible D match to TRBD1 (6 bases). Germline lookup yields CDR1 SGHTA and CDR2 FQGNSA. V was clipped by 5 bases and J by 7 bases, with 17 bases between them. The CDR3 has 14 residues. In DNA, the CDR3 is TGTGCCAGCAGCCTACAGGGTTTTATCGCTGGCTACACCTTC. Translation: CASSLQGFIAGYTF.

The V gene is TRBV5-4, the J gene TRBJ2-1; TRBD2 aligns across 11 bases. The germline CDR1 and CDR2 sequences are SGHNT and YYREEE (reference sequence). The CDR3 has 16 amino acids. The J segment lost 4 bases and the V segment lost 5 bases, leaving 8 bases of the junction unmatched. The CDR3 reads CASRLDLAGGYNEQFF. In DNA form, the CDR3 reads TGTGCCAGCAGACTGGACCTAGCGGGGGGTTACAATGAGCAGTTCTTC.

For the CDR3, the DNA is TGTGCCACCACCCCGACAGCGGGGTCCTACAATGAGCAGTTCTTC. Its protein product is CATTPTAGSYNEQFF. The V call is TRBV15, the J call TRBJ2-1; 7 bases match TRBD2. The length of the CDR3 is 15 residues. V shed 7 bases, J shed 1 base, and the junction held 7 bases outside the gene matches. Germline values: CDR1 LNHNV, CDR2 YYDKDF (reference sequence).